The sequence of this T cell receptor (beta chain) was determined in a study of T cells in Graves' hyperthyroidism and ophthalmopathy. It was RNA transcripts that yielded the amplified TCR beta CDR3 regions. The primer set for the first-round RT-PCR of the TCR CDR3 was HTBI. Via MiXCR, TCRdb re-called the multiplex PCR reads, giving one row per CDR3 protein. This table has about 610,000 distinct CDR3 sequences, about 14% appearing once. V lost 5 bases to trimming and J lost 9 bases; unmatched junction nucleotides: 11. Germline V CDR1 and CDR2: MNHEY, SMNVEV (reference sequence). This CDR3 has 15 residues. The study, taken as a whole, reports: For ophthalmopathy, model prediction preceded onset by a median about 6.4 months.

Diagnoses were made from clinical symptoms, serum measures (thyroxine and TRAb), thyroid ultrasound and orbital computed tomography. This clonotype showed up many times. No antigen is known for it. This chain uses TRBV27 with TRBJ2-7; 12 bases are a match to TRBD1. The specimen was blood. This TCR was recovered from a woman between 40 and 50 years old with Graves' ophthalmopathy. The DNA for the CDR3 is TGTGCCAGCAGTCCCTCTAGGGACAGGGGGCTCAGGCAGTACTTC. It is translated as CASSPSRDRGLRQYF.